The text below deals with one TCR beta chain. Its antigen is currently unknown. Because the CDR3's place on the DNA is in doubt, the DNA is left out and the CDR3 is given as listed by TCRdb. TCRdb reanalysed the 5' RACE reads using MiXCR and keeps one entry per CDR3 protein. This table has roughly 110,000 distinct CDR3 sequences, around 12% appearing once. This entry comes from a study of T-cell memory formation after mild COVID-19. Background on the study: Most TCR clusters belonged to a single donor.

From its first to its last residue, the CDR3 has 14 amino acids. Study results and caveats: The SARS-CoV-2 specificity of second-wave clones reaching peak at day 37 remained unverified. Mainly in CM and EM were contracting CD4+ clones; CD8+ were in EMRA. Memory cells collected pre-infection included some clones that later responded, suggesting cross-reactive memory joined.

The TCR comes from an adult woman who had mild COVID-19 (a few samples of this study predate the infection). Cell type and time point are not known. Sequenced: PBMCs or a T cell subset sorted from them (not recorded which). The chain combines TRBV23-1 with TRBJ2-2. TRBV23-1 is marked as an open reading frame, function uncertain. The chain's CDR3 is CASIPDVTPGSCFF.